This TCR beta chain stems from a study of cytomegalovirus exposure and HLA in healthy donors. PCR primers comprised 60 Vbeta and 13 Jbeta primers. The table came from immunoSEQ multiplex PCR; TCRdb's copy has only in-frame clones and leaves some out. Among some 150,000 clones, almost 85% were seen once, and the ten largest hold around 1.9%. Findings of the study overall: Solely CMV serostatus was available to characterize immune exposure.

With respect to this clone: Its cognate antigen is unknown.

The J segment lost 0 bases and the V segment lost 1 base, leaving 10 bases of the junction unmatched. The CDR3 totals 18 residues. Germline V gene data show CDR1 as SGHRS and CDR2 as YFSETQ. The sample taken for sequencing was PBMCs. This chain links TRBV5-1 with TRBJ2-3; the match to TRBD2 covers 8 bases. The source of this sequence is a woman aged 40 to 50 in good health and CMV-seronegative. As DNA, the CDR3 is TGCGCCAGCAGCTTGTTGACTAGCGTAATAACTAGCACAGATACGCAGTATTTT. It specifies CASSLLTSVITSTDTQYF.